This T cell receptor (beta chain) derives from a study of blood T cell repertoires in COVID-19. Overall study: Samples came from the United States, Italy and Spain, spanning acute and convalescent COVID-19. PBMCs, B-cell-depleted T cells, or T cells were the source of the cDNA or gDNA that made up the material.

This clone appeared a single time. Original analysis: The assay estimated nucleated cells by amplifying reference gene primers. Method: immunoSEQ multiplex PCR; TCRdb's copy keeps in-frame clones and lacks some. V and J calls and clone size are given by that table; D and trimming were obtained from the DNA. This sample has about 23,000 clones, with about nine tenths found just once. Trimming cost V 5 bases and J 1 base; bases outside gene matches: 9. The CDR3 has 16 amino acids. The germline V gene has CDR1 SGHRS and CDR2 YFSETQ. The sequencing input was peripheral blood. The clonotype was recovered from a man between 65 and 85 years old in a cohort sampled during active COVID-19. V and J are TRBV5-1 and TRBJ1-1; 9 nucleotides align to TRBD1. CDR3 loop: CASSHGQGQRNTEAFF. In nucleotides, the CDR3 is TGCGCCAGCAGTCACGGACAGGGGCAGAGGAACACTGAAGCTTTCTTT.